Listed below are T cell receptor beta chains from one sample, sequenced in a study of T cells in Graves' hyperthyroidism and ophthalmopathy. TCRdb reprocessed the multiplex PCR reads via MiXCR and lists one record per CDR3 protein. The table lists some 600,000 distinct CDR3 sequences, more than 45% of them singletons. The specimen was peripheral blood or thyroid tissue (not recorded which). The source is a woman younger than 30 with Graves' hyperthyroidism. Both conserved end residues are part of each CDR3. The order of the fields is clone size, J gene, D gene, V gene, CDR3 DNA, CDR3 protein. A D gene is named only where the DNA matches it firmly. The size of a clone is reported for some rows only, either as once, few or many, or as a class for expanded clones.

abundance: few; j_gene: TRBJ1-1; d_gene: NA; v_gene: TRBV10-2; CDR3nt: TGTGCCAGCAGTGGGGCGGGAAACACTGAAGCTTTCTTT; CDR3aa: CASSGAGNTEAFF
abundance: NA; j_gene: TRBJ2-3; d_gene: TRBD1; v_gene: TRBV29-1; CDR3nt: TGCAGCGCCACGACAGGGGGCGCATTAGATACGCAGTATTTT; CDR3aa: CSATTGGALDTQYF
abundance: NA; j_gene: TRBJ2-2; d_gene: TRBD2; v_gene: TRBV29-1; CDR3nt: TGCAGCGTTGAAGGGCTAGCGGGAGCCGGGGAGCTGTTTTTT; CDR3aa: CSVEGLAGAGELFF
abundance: NA; j_gene: TRBJ2-7; d_gene: TRBD2; v_gene: TRBV7-6; CDR3nt: TGTGCCAGCAAACAGTCTAGCGGGAGCAACGAGCAGTACTTC; CDR3aa: CASKQSSGSNEQYF
abundance: NA; j_gene: TRBJ1-1; d_gene: NA; v_gene: TRBV29-1; CDR3nt: TGCAGCGTTGGGGGGTCCGGGGGGACAATGAACACTGAAGCTTTCTTT; CDR3aa: CSVGGSGGTMNTEAFF
abundance: NA; j_gene: TRBJ1-2; d_gene: TRBD1; v_gene: TRBV15; CDR3nt: TGTGCCACCAGCAGCTCGAATTTCGGGACAGCCTATGGCTACACCTTC; CDR3aa: CATSSSNFGTAYGYTF
abundance: few; j_gene: TRBJ1-2; d_gene: NA; v_gene: TRBV20-1; CDR3nt: TGCAGTGCTAGGACAGGCTACTATGGCTACACCTTC; CDR3aa: CSARTGYYGYTF
abundance: many; j_gene: TRBJ2-5; d_gene: NA; v_gene: TRBV7-9; CDR3nt: TGTGCCAGCAGCTTAGGGGACATTTCAGAGACCCAGTACTTC; CDR3aa: CASSLGDISETQYF
abundance: NA; j_gene: TRBJ2-6; d_gene: TRBD1; v_gene: TRBV24-1; CDR3nt: TGTGCCACCAGTGAGTGGACAGGGGGCAACGTCCTGACTTTC; CDR3aa: CATSEWTGGNVLTF
abundance: NA; j_gene: TRBJ2-5; d_gene: TRBD2; v_gene: TRBV6-1; CDR3nt: TGTGCCAGCAGTGCGGGCGACGCGGGAGAGGCGTCCCAGTACTTC; CDR3aa: CASSAGDAGEASQYF
abundance: NA; j_gene: TRBJ2-7; d_gene: NA; v_gene: TRBV14; CDR3nt: TGTGCCAGCAGCCATGCTTACGAGCAGTACTTC; CDR3aa: CASSHAYEQYF
abundance: NA; j_gene: TRBJ1-2; d_gene: NA; v_gene: TRBV7-9; CDR3nt: TGCGCCAGCAGCCAGACAACAGGGTTCAATGGCTACACCTTC; CDR3aa: CASSQTTGFNGYTF
abundance: once; j_gene: TRBJ2-3; d_gene: TRBD2; v_gene: TRBV7-3; CDR3nt: TGTGCCGGCAGCCAGTTGGGACTAGTCGATACGCAGTATTTT; CDR3aa: CAGSQLGLVDTQYF
abundance: many; j_gene: TRBJ1-2; d_gene: TRBD1; v_gene: TRBV25-1; CDR3nt: TGTGCCAGCAGTGAGACAGGGGGTAGGGGTGGCTACACCTTC; CDR3aa: CASSETGGRGGYTF
abundance: NA; j_gene: TRBJ1-4; d_gene: NA; v_gene: TRBV9; CDR3nt: TGTGCCAGCAGCGCGACAGACGAGAATGAAAAACTGTTTTTT; CDR3aa: CASSATDENEKLFF
abundance: NA; j_gene: TRBJ1-2; d_gene: NA; v_gene: TRBV7-9; CDR3nt: TGTGCCAGCAGCTTAGCGTCCCCTCACGGCTACACCTTC; CDR3aa: CASSLASPHGYTF
abundance: few; j_gene: TRBJ1-4; d_gene: TRBD1; v_gene: TRBV7-9; CDR3nt: TGTGCCAGCAGCCCTACAGGGGGCGAGAAACTGTTTTTT; CDR3aa: CASSPTGGEKLFF
abundance: NA; j_gene: TRBJ2-2; d_gene: TRBD1; v_gene: TRBV2; CDR3nt: TGTGCCAGGTCCCGACAGGGGGCGGGCACCGGGGAGCTGTTTTTT; CDR3aa: CARSRQGAGTGELFF
abundance: few; j_gene: TRBJ1-1; d_gene: TRBD1; v_gene: TRBV7-2; CDR3nt: TGTGCCAGCAGCTTATTTTCAGGGGACAGAGCTTTCTTT; CDR3aa: CASSLFSGDRAFF
abundance: once; j_gene: TRBJ1-5; d_gene: NA; v_gene: TRBV5-1; CDR3nt: TGCGCCAGCAGCCCCGGTGGGACACGGAATCAGCCCCAGCATTTT; CDR3aa: CASSPGGTRNQPQHF
abundance: NA; j_gene: TRBJ2-7; d_gene: NA; v_gene: TRBV2; CDR3nt: TGTGCCAGCAGTGCCCTTGGGAGCGGGCCACCCTACGAGCAGTACTTC; CDR3aa: CASSALGSGPPYEQYF
abundance: NA; j_gene: TRBJ2-7; d_gene: TRBD2; v_gene: TRBV10-3; CDR3nt: TGTGCCAGCAGGTCCGGGACTAGCAGGTACGAGCAGTACTTC; CDR3aa: CASRSGTSRYEQYF
abundance: few; j_gene: TRBJ1-1; d_gene: TRBD1; v_gene: TRBV25-1; CDR3nt: TGTGCCAGCAGTCTACCGCCCAGGGGGGGGATGAACACTGAAGCTTTCTTT; CDR3aa: CASSLPPRGGMNTEAFF
abundance: NA; j_gene: TRBJ2-2; d_gene: NA; v_gene: TRBV10-3; CDR3nt: TGTGCCATCAGTGGGAACCACTTGGGACATAACACCGGGGAGCTGTTTTTT; CDR3aa: CAISGNHLGHNTGELFF
abundance: once; j_gene: TRBJ2-7; d_gene: TRBD2; v_gene: TRBV13; CDR3nt: TGTGCCAGCAGCTTAGGCCCTACTAGCGGGAGTTCGTACGAGCAGTACTTC; CDR3aa: CASSLGPTSGSSYEQYF
abundance: NA; j_gene: TRBJ1-2; d_gene: TRBD1; v_gene: TRBV29-1; CDR3nt: TGCAGCTACAGGGGGAATGGCTACACCTTC; CDR3aa: CSYRGNGYTF
abundance: many; j_gene: TRBJ2-7; d_gene: NA; v_gene: TRBV7-9; CDR3nt: TGTGCCAGCAGGGAGGGTGGGTACGAGCAGTACTTC; CDR3aa: CASREGGYEQYF
abundance: NA; j_gene: TRBJ1-5; d_gene: NA; v_gene: TRBV11-2; CDR3nt: TGTGCCAGCAGCTCCTCTGATGGGGGGCAGCCCCAGCATTTT; CDR3aa: CASSSSDGGQPQHF
abundance: NA; j_gene: TRBJ1-2; d_gene: TRBD1; v_gene: TRBV7-2; CDR3nt: TGTGCCAGCAGCTTGGACCCGACAGGGGGTATCTATGGCTACACCTTC; CDR3aa: CASSLDPTGGIYGYTF
abundance: NA; j_gene: TRBJ1-6; d_gene: NA; v_gene: TRBV7-1; CDR3nt: TGTGCCAGCAGCTCCCCCGGGGCGATAAATTCACCCCTCCACTTT; CDR3aa: CASSSPGAINSPLHF
abundance: NA; j_gene: TRBJ2-6; d_gene: NA; v_gene: TRBV7-9; CDR3nt: TGTGCCAGCAGCCCTGACACCGGGGAGCTGACTTTC; CDR3aa: CASSPDTGELTF
abundance: many; j_gene: TRBJ2-5; d_gene: NA; v_gene: TRBV7-7; CDR3nt: TGTGCTAGCAGCCCGGGACGGCAAGAGACCCAGTACTTC; CDR3aa: CASSPGRQETQYF
abundance: few; j_gene: TRBJ1-1; d_gene: NA; v_gene: TRBV7-9; CDR3nt: TGTGCCAGCAGCTCCCCGGGACGCGCGTTGAACACTGAAGCTTTCTTT; CDR3aa: CASSSPGRALNTEAFF
abundance: NA; j_gene: TRBJ2-6; d_gene: NA; v_gene: TRBV4-1; CDR3nt: TGCGCCAGCAGCCAAAGGCCAGGACTCTCTGGGGCCAACGTCCTGACTTTC; CDR3aa: CASSQRPGLSGANVLTF
abundance: NA; j_gene: TRBJ2-7; d_gene: NA; v_gene: TRBV7-9; CDR3nt: TGTGCCAGCAGCTTGGAGGGCTCGGGGCTAGGCTCCTACGAGCAGTACTTC; CDR3aa: CASSLEGSGLGSYEQYF
abundance: NA; j_gene: TRBJ1-2; d_gene: NA; v_gene: TRBV6-1; CDR3nt: TGTGCCAGCAGACCCGAGAGAGCGTATGGCTACACCTTC; CDR3aa: CASRPERAYGYTF
abundance: NA; j_gene: TRBJ2-3; d_gene: NA; v_gene: TRBV29-1; CDR3nt: TGCAGCGTTCAACTATGGGATACGCAGTATTTT; CDR3aa: CSVQLWDTQYF
abundance: few; j_gene: TRBJ1-2; d_gene: NA; v_gene: TRBV10-3; CDR3nt: TGTGCCACCATCCTTCGGGACAAAGCGGGTGGCTACACCTTC; CDR3aa: CATILRDKAGGYTF
abundance: few; j_gene: TRBJ1-3; d_gene: NA; v_gene: TRBV15; CDR3nt: TGTGCCACCAGCAGAGACCCCTACTCTGGAAACACCATATATTTT; CDR3aa: CATSRDPYSGNTIYF
abundance: NA; j_gene: TRBJ1-2; d_gene: NA; v_gene: TRBV7-2; CDR3nt: TGTGCCAGCAGTTCGGGTCCTGGGGGCCCACGGGATGGCTACACCTTC; CDR3aa: CASSSGPGGPRDGYTF
abundance: NA; j_gene: TRBJ1-1; d_gene: NA; v_gene: TRBV19; CDR3nt: TGTGCCAGTAGTATTATCGGGGCGAACACTGAAGCTTTCTTT; CDR3aa: CASSIIGANTEAFF
abundance: NA; j_gene: TRBJ1-4; d_gene: TRBD1; v_gene: TRBV7-8; CDR3nt: TGTGCCAGCAGCTTTCAAGGGACAGGGGAAAAACTGTTTTTT; CDR3aa: CASSFQGTGEKLFF
abundance: NA; j_gene: TRBJ2-1; d_gene: TRBD2; v_gene: TRBV10-3; CDR3nt: TGTGCCACCAGTGATTTGCGGCTAGCGGGAGGGGATGAGCAGTTCTTC; CDR3aa: CATSDLRLAGGDEQFF
abundance: NA; j_gene: TRBJ1-2; d_gene: TRBD1; v_gene: TRBV29-1; CDR3nt: TGCAGCCAAGGGACAGGGAAAAACTATGGCTACACCTTC; CDR3aa: CSQGTGKNYGYTF
abundance: NA; j_gene: TRBJ1-1; d_gene: TRBD1; v_gene: TRBV24-1; CDR3nt: TGTGCCACCAGTGCGACAGGGATGAACACTGAAGCTTTCTTT; CDR3aa: CATSATGMNTEAFF
abundance: few; j_gene: TRBJ2-2; d_gene: TRBD2; v_gene: TRBV5-4; CDR3nt: TGTGCCAGCAGCGACCTAGCGGGGTCTGGCACCGGGGAGCTGTTTTTT; CDR3aa: CASSDLAGSGTGELFF
abundance: many; j_gene: TRBJ1-2; d_gene: NA; v_gene: TRBV10-3; CDR3nt: TGTGCCATCAGTGAGACAGTTAACTATGGCTACACCTTC; CDR3aa: CAISETVNYGYTF
abundance: NA; j_gene: TRBJ2-7; d_gene: NA; v_gene: TRBV7-2; CDR3nt: TGTGCCAGCAGCTTGGGCCCCAGCCGCCCCGGGTACGAGCAGTACTTC; CDR3aa: CASSLGPSRPGYEQYF
abundance: NA; j_gene: TRBJ1-4; d_gene: TRBD1; v_gene: TRBV11-2; CDR3nt: TGTGCCAGCAGCCAAAATGCCGGGACAGTTAATGAAAAACTGTTTTTT; CDR3aa: CASSQNAGTVNEKLFF
abundance: NA; j_gene: TRBJ1-2; d_gene: NA; v_gene: TRBV2; CDR3nt: TGTGCCAGCAGTGCACGGACGCTTGGCTACACCTTC; CDR3aa: CASSARTLGYTF
abundance: few; j_gene: TRBJ1-5; d_gene: NA; v_gene: TRBV7-9; CDR3nt: TGCGCCAGCAGCCCAAATGGACTGCCCAATCAGCCCCAGCATTTT; CDR3aa: CASSPNGLPNQPQHF
abundance: NA; j_gene: TRBJ1-1; d_gene: NA; v_gene: TRBV19; CDR3nt: TGTGCCTGGAGGCTATCTTCGGGCACTGAAGCTTTCTTT; CDR3aa: CAWRLSSGTEAFF
abundance: NA; j_gene: TRBJ2-7; d_gene: TRBD2; v_gene: TRBV7-2; CDR3nt: TGTGCCAGCAGCTTTAGCGGGAGTTCCGAGCAGTACTTC; CDR3aa: CASSFSGSSEQYF